The subject of this entry is one TCR beta chain. Data came from immunoSEQ multiplex PCR; TCRdb stores just in-frame clones and leaves some out. The table records roughly 76,000 clones, 87% of them present only once. The sample is drawn from a study of blood T cell repertoires in COVID-19. Study-level information: The study drew acute and convalescent COVID-19 samples from the United States, Italy and Spain. The cDNA or gDNA used as material had been derived from T cells, B-cell-depleted T cells, or PBMCs.

V lost 1 base and J 2 bases, leaving 15 bases between the germline ends. The CDR3 runs 16 residues. The germline CDR1 and CDR2 sequences are SGHTA and FQGNSA. The chain joins TRBV7-2 to TRBJ2-7; D perhaps matches TRBD2 (6 bases). The origin of this receptor is an elderly woman with active or convalescent COVID-19. Sequenced sample: peripheral blood. In DNA form, the CDR3 reads TGTGCCAGCAGCTTAGATCCCGGGGGAGCTCCCTACGAGCAGTACTTC. This sequence encodes CASSLDPGGAPYEQYF.